What follows describes a single T cell receptor beta chain. A much more abundant neighbour one base away suggests this may be a read error. The second PCR ran about 6 to 11 cycles with a sample-barcoded 5' primer and J-beta primers. A template-switch adaptor containing 12 random nucleotides labeled each cDNA molecule. TCRdb itself ran the 5' RACE reads through MiXCR, one entry per CDR3 protein. Counted here are hundreds of thousands of distinct CDR3 sequences, around 48% occurring once; the ten biggest clones make up 20% to 25%. The J segment lost 3 bases and the V segment lost 6 bases, leaving 11 bases of the junction unmatched. The CDR3 covers 15 residues. The record originates from a study of blood T cells in healthy people across ages.

Sequenced input: blood. This clonotype was obtained from a man older than 75 in good health. The V gene is TRBV12-3 or TRBV12-4, the J gene TRBJ2-7, with 7 nucleotides matching TRBD2. The CDR3: CASSPGRAGNYEQYF. CDR3 DNA sequence: TGTGCCAGCAGCCCTGGACGAGCGGGAAACTACGAGCAGTACTTC.